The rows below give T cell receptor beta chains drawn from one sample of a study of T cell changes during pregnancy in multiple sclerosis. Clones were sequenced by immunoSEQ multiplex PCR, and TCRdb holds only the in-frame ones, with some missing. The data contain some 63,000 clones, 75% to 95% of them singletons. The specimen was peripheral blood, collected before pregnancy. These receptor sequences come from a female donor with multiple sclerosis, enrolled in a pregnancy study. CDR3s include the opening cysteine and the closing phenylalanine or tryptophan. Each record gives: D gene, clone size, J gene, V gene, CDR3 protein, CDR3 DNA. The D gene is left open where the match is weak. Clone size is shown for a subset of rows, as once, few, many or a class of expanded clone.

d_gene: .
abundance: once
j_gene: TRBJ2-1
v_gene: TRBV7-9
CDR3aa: CASSLPATGTGYNEQFF
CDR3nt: TGTGCCAGCAGCTTACCCGCTACAGGGACGGGATACAATGAGCAGTTCTTC

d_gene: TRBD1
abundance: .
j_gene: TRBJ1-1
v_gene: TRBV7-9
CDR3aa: CASSFSQGGTEAFF
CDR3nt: TGTGCCAGCAGTTTCTCTCAGGGGGGCACTGAAGCTTTCTTT

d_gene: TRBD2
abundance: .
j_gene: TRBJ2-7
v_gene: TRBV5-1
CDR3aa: CASSLEGGAGATKQYF
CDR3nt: TGCGCCAGCAGCTTGGAAGGGGGAGCGGGGGCTACGAAGCAGTACTTC

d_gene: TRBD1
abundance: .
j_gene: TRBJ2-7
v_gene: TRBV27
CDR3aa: CASSFRDRDYEQYF
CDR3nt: TGTGCCAGCAGTTTTCGGGACAGGGACTACGAGCAGTACTTC

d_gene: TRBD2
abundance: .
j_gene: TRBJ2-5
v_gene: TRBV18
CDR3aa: CASSPQTSGGSQETQYF
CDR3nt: TGTGCCAGCTCACCACAGACTAGCGGGGGATCCCAAGAGACCCAGTACTTC

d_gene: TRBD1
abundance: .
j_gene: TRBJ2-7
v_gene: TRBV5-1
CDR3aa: CASSLAGTAAYEQYF
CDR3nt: TGCGCCAGCAGCTTGGCTGGGACAGCCGCCTACGAGCAGTACTTC

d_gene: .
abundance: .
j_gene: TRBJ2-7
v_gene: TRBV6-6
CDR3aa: CASSLMSYEQYF
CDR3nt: TGTGCCAGCAGCCTTATGTCCTACGAGCAGTACTTC

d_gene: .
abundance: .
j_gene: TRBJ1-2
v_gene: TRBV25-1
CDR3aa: CASSEYFAQGFPYGYTF
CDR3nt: TGTGCCAGCAGTGAATATTTTGCACAGGGATTCCCCTATGGCTACACCTTC

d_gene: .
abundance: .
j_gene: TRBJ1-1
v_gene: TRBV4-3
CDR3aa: CASSQGPGNTEAFF
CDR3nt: TGCGCCAGCAGCCAGGGCCCCGGGAACACTGAAGCTTTCTTT

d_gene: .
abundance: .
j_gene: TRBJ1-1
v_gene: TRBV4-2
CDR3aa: CASSPQLGPNTEAFF
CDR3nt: TGTGCCAGCAGCCCTCAGCTTGGGCCGAACACTGAAGCTTTCTTT

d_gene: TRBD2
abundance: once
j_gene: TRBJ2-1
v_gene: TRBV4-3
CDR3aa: CASSQTLAGARSHEQFF
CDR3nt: TGCGCCAGCAGCCAAACGCTAGCGGGGGCCCGGAGCCATGAGCAGTTCTTC

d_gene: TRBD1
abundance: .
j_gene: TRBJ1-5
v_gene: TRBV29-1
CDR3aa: CSASQGGDQPQHF
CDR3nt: TGCAGCGCGAGCCAGGGGGGAGATCAGCCCCAGCATTTT

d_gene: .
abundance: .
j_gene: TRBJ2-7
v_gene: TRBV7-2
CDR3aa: CASSFDRYTYEQYF
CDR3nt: TGTGCCAGCAGCTTCGACAGGTATACCTACGAGCAGTACTTC

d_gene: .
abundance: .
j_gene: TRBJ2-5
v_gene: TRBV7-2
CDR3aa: CASSRRGETQYF
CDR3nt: TGTGCCAGCAGCCGTAGGGGGGAGACCCAGTACTTC

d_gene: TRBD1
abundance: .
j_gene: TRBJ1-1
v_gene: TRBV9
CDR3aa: CASSEGDSSARAAFF
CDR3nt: TGTGCCAGCAGCGAGGGGGACAGTTCAGCACGAGCAGCTTTCTTT

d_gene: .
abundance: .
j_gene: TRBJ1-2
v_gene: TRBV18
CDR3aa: CASSPQLGTGGNYGYTF
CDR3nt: TGTGCCAGCTCACCTCAACTTGGGACGGGAGGGAACTATGGCTACACCTTC

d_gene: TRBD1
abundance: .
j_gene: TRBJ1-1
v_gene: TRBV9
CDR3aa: CASSFDRGNTEAFF
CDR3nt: TGTGCCAGCAGCTTTGACAGGGGAAACACTGAAGCTTTCTTT

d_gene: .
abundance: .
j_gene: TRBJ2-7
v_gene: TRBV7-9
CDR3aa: CASSLDRDEQYF
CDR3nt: TGTGCCAGCAGCTTAGATCGAGACGAGCAGTACTTC

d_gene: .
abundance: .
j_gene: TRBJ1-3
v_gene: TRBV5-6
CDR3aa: CASSLGGRTTGNTIYF
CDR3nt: TGTGCCAGCAGCTTGGGGGGCAGGACAACGGGAAACACCATATATTTT

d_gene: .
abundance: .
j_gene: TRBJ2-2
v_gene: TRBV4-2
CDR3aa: CASSQENQGTGELFF
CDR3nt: TGTGCCAGCAGCCAAGAGAACCAGGGCACCGGGGAGCTGTTTTTT